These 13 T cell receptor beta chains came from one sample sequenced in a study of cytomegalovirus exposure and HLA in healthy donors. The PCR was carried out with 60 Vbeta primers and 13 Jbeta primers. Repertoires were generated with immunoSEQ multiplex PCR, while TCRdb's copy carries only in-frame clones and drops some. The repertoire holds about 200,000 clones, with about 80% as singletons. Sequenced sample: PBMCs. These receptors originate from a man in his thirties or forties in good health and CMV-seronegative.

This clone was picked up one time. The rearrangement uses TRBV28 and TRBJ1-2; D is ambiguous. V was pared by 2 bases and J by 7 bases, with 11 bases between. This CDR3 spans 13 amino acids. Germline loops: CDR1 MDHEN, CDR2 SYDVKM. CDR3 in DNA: TGTGCCAGCAGTTTACAGAGGGATGGTGGCTACACCTTC. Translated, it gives CASSLQRDGGYTF.

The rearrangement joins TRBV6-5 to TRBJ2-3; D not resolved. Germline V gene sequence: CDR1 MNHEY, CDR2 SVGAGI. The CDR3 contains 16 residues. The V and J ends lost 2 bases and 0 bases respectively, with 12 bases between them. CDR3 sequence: CASSYSEATSTDTQYF. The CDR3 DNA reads TGTGCCAGCAGTTACAGTGAGGCAACTAGCACAGATACGCAGTATTTT.

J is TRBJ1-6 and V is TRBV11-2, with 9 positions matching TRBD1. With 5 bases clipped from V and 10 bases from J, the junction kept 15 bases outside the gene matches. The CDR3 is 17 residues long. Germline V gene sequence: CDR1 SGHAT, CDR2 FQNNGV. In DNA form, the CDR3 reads TGTGCCAGCAGCCCCTTCAAAGTGGGACAGGGTGACTCACCCCTCCACTTT. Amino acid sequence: CASSPFKVGQGDSPLHF.

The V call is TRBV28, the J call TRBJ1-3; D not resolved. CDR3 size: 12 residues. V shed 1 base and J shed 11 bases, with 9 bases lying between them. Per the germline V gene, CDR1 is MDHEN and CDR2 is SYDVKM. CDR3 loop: CASSLSRNAIYF. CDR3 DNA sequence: TGTGCCAGCAGTTTATCGCGGAACGCCATATATTTT.

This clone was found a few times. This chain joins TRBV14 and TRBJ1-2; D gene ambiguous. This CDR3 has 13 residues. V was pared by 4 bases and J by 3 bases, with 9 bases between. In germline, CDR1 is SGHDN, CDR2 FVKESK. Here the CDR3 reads CASSPYLYYGYTF. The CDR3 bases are TGTGCCAGCAGCCCTTATTTATACTATGGCTACACCTTC.

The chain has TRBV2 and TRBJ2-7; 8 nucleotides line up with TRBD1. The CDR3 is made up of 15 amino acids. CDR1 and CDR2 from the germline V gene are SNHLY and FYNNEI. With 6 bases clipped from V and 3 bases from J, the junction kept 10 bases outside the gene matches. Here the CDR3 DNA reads TGTGCCAGCAGAACGCAACAGGGGGTTTTCTACGAGCAGTACTTC. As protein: CASRTQQGVFYEQYF.

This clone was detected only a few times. The CDR3 DNA reads TGTGCCAGCAGGCCAGGACTAGTCGAGCAGTACTTC. It encodes CASRPGLVEQYF. The rearrangement joins TRBV28 to TRBJ2-7, with 7 bases identical to TRBD2. After removal of 6 bases from V and 6 bases from J, the junction contained 5 bases not matched to a gene. The V gene's germline CDR1 is MDHEN and CDR2 SYDVKM. CDR3 length equals 12 residues.

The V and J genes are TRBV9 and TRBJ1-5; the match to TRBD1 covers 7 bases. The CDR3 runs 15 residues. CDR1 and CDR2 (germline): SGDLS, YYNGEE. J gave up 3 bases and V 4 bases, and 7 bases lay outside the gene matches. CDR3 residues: CASSPWDRPNQPQHF. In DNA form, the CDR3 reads TGTGCCAGCAGCCCCTGGGACAGACCCAATCAGCCCCAGCATTTT.

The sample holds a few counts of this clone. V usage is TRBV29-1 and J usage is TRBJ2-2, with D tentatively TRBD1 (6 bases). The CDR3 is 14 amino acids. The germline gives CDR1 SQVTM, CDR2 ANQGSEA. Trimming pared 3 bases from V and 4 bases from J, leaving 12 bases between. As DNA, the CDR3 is TGCAGCGTTGAGAGACAGGATGGCACCGGGGAGCTGTTTTTT. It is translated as CSVERQDGTGELFF.

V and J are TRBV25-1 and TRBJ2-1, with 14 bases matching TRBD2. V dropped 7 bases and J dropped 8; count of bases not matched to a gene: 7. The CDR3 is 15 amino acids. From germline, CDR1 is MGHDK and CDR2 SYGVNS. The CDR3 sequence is CASTAGLAGEDEQFF. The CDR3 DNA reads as TGTGCCAGCACCGCGGGACTAGCGGGAGAGGATGAGCAGTTCTTC.

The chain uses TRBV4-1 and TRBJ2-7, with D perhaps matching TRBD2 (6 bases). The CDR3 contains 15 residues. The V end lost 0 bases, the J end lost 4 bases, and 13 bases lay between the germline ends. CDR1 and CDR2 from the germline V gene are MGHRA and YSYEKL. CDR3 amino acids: CASSQDEGTPYEQYF. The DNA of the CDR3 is TGCGCCAGCAGCCAAGATGAGGGGACTCCTTACGAGCAGTACTTC.

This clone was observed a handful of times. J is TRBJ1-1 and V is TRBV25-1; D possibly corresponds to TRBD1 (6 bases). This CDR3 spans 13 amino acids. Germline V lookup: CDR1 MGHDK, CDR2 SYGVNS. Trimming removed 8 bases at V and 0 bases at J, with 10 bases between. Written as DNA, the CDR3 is TGTGCCAGCCAACAGGGACTGAACACTGAAGCTTTCTTT. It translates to CASQQGLNTEAFF. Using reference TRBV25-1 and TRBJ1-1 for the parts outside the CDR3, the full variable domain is EADIYQTPRYLVIGTGKKITLECSQTMGHDKMYWYQQDPGMELHLIHYSYGVNSTEKGDLSSESTVSRIRTEHFPLTLESARPSHTSQYLCASQQGLNTEAFFGQGTRLTVV.

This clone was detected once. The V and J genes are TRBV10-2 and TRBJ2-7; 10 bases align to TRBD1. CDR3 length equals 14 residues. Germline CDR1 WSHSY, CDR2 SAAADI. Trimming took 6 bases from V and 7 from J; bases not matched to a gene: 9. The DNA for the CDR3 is TGCGCCAGCAGCGATGGACAGGGGGTATTTGAGCAGTACTTC. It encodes CASSDGQGVFEQYF.